This entry lists 7 T cell receptor beta chains sequenced from one sample in a study of liver allograft versus peripheral blood T cells. Across the whole study: Comparing T cell receptor repertoires in transplanted livers with those in recipients' peripheral blood was part of the design.

Via MiXCR, TCRdb re-called the reads, giving one row per CDR3 protein. The table includes some 10,000 distinct CDR3 sequences, around a sixth detected once. Receptors were obtained from a human patient who had a liver transplant. Some T cells may arise from the graft donor.

Many counts were recorded for this clonotype. V usage is TRBV15 and J usage is TRBJ1-2; D perhaps matches TRBD1 (5 bases). Trimming removed 0 bases at V and 8 bases at J, with 13 bases between. The CDR3 has 14 amino acids. CDR1 and CDR2 from the germline V gene are LNHNV and YYDKDF (reference sequence). This CDR3 reads CATSRDRGEWGYTF. The DNA for the CDR3 is TGTGCCACCAGCAGAGATCGGGGGGAGTGGGGCTACACCTTC.

In its sample, this clonotype is medium-sized. The chain has TRBV18 and TRBJ1-1, with D maybe TRBD1 (5 bases). Germline CDR1 KGHSH, CDR2 LQKENI. The ends were cut back, 4 bases at V and 1 base at J, with 7 bases in the middle. This CDR3 is 13 amino acids long. CDR3: CASSLTGNTEAFF. The CDR3 region has the DNA TGTGCCAGCTCACTCACAGGGAACACTGAAGCTTTCTTT.

In its sample, this clonotype was seen a few times. V and J are TRBV6-1 and TRBJ2-7, with 7 bases lining up with TRBD1. Losses at the gene ends were 6 bases for V and 4 bases for J; bases not matched to a gene: 6. This CDR3 spans 13 amino acids. The V gene's germline CDR1 is MNHNS and CDR2 SASEGT. This CDR3 is CASSRYRGYEQYF. CDR3 nucleotide sequence: TGTGCCAGCAGCCGATACAGGGGTTACGAGCAGTACTTC.

By proportion, this clonotype is medium-sized. V usage is TRBV19 and J usage is TRBJ2-7; 8 positions match TRBD1. Germline V gene data show CDR1 as LNHDA and CDR2 as SQIVND (reference sequence). The CDR3 sequence is 15 residues long. V lost 8 bases, J lost 1 base, and 10 bases stayed unmatched. CDR3 residues: CASRPRGDRSYEQYF. The DNA of the CDR3 is TGTGCCAGTCGTCCAAGGGGGGACAGGTCCTACGAGCAGTACTTC.

Comment on this clonotype: A much more abundant neighbour one base away suggests this may be a read error. J is TRBJ1-5 and V is TRBV6-1; TRBD1 agrees at 7 bases. CDR3 length: 17 amino acids. Trimming took 3 bases from V and 6 from J; bases not matched to a gene: 14. Germline V gene data show CDR1 as MNHNS and CDR2 as SASEGT. CDR3 protein: CASSDFEGGGHSQPQHF. CDR3 DNA: TGTGCCAGCAGTGACTTCGAAGGAGGGGGCCATAGTCAGCCCCAGCATTTT.

This clonotype ranks as medium-sized. CDR3 residues: CASSLDRRNTIYF. The CDR3 DNA is TGTGCCAGCTCACTCGACAGGCGAAACACCATATATTTT. This sequence joins TRBV18 and TRBJ1-3; tentatively, D is TRBD1 (6 bases). This CDR3 comprises 13 residues. Trimming left V 4 bases short and J 5 bases short, with 9 bases between. Per germline, CDR1 KGHSH and CDR2 LQKENI.

This clonotype has just a few counts. This chain connects TRBV19 to TRBJ2-7; the D gene could be TRBD1 or TRBD2 (5 bases each). Trimming stripped 5 bases from V and 1 base from J, with 12 bases between. The CDR3 totals 14 residues. Germline CDR1 LNHDA, CDR2 SQIVND (reference sequence). The CDR3 reads CASSGTYSSYEQYF. CDR3 nucleotides: TGTGCCAGTAGTGGGACGTATAGTTCCTACGAGCAGTACTTC.